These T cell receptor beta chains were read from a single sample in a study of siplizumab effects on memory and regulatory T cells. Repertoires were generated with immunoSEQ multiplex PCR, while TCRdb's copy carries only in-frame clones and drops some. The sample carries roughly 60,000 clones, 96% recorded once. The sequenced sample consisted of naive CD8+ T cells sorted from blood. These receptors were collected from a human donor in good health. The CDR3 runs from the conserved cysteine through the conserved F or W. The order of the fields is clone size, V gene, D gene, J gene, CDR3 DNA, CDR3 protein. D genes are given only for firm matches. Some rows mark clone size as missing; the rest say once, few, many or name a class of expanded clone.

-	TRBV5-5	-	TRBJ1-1	TGTGCCAGCAGCCCCCTCAGGTTTGAAGCTTTCTTT	CASSPLRFEAFF
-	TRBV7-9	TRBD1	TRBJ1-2	TGTGCCAGCAGCTCACAGGGGTACGGATATGGCTACACCTTC	CASSSQGYGYGYTF
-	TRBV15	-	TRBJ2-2	TGTGCCACCAGCAGAGCCCCTCACGGACAGCCCGGGGAGCTGTTTTTT	CATSRAPHGQPGELFF
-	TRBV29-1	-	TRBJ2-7	TGCAGCGTCGAGGGGGGGATCTCCTACGAGCAGTACTTC	CSVEGGISYEQYF
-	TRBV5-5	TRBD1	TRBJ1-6	TGTGCCAGCAGCCCCGACAGGGTAGGCGCCTATAATTCACCCCTCCACTTT	CASSPDRVGAYNSPLHF
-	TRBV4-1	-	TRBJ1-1	TGCGCCAGCAGCCAAGATCCTTCTCTCACTGAAGCTTTCTTT	CASSQDPSLTEAFF
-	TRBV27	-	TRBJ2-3	TGTGCCAGCAGTTTATTTGTGGGGGGAACAGATACGCAGTATTTT	CASSLFVGGTDTQYF
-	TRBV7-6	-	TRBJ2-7	TGTGCCAGCAGCTTAGAACCCGGGTTCGGGGAGCAGTACTTC	CASSLEPGFGEQYF
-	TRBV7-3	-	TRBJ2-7	TGTGCCAGCAGCTTGTCCCCCGGGCCGCTCTACGAGCAGTACTTC	CASSLSPGPLYEQYF
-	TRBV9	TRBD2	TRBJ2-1	TGTGCCAGCAGCGTAAGCGGGGGGGCCGATGAGCAGTTCTTC	CASSVSGGADEQFF
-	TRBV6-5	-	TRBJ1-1	TGTGCCAGCAGTACCACCGGGACGGTGAACACTGAAGCTTTCTTT	CASSTTGTVNTEAFF
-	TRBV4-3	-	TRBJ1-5	TGCGCCAGCAGCCAAGAGTTAGGGGGAGGCAATCAGCCCCAGCATTTT	CASSQELGGGNQPQHF
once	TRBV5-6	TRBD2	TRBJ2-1	TGTGCCAGCAGCTTGGCTGCTAGCGGGGAGCAGTTCTTC	CASSLAASGEQFF
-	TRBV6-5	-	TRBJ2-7	TGTGCCAGCAGCCCCTTCGAGGGGTACGAGCAGTACTTC	CASSPFEGYEQYF
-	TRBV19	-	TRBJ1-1	TGTGCCAGTAGTCTCGATCAGGGTCTCCTGGGAGCTTTCTTT	CASSLDQGLLGAFF
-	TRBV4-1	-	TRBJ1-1	TGCGCCAGCAGCCAAGAAACAGGGCTCCTCACTGAAGCTTTCTTT	CASSQETGLLTEAFF
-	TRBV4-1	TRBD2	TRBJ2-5	TGCGCCAGCAGCCCTACTAGCGGGGGGACCCAGTACTTC	CASSPTSGGTQYF
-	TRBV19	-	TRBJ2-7	TGTGCCAGTAGTAGGGTACGGGAGTCCTACGAGCAGTACTTC	CASSRVRESYEQYF
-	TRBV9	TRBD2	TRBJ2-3	TGTGCCAGCAGCCCCCGGACTAGTGGTGAAGATACGCAGTATTTT	CASSPRTSGEDTQYF
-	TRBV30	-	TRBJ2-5	TGTGCCTGGGGAAAGGCTTCCCAAGAGACCCAGTACTTC	CAWGKASQETQYF
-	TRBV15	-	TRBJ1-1	TGTGCCACCAGCAGCCCCGACACGGTGAACACTGAAGCTTTCTTT	CATSSPDTVNTEAFF
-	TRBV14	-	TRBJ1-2	TGTGCCAGCAGCCTTGAAACAGAACCCTATGGCTACACCTTC	CASSLETEPYGYTF
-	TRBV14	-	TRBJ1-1	TGTGCCAGCAGCCAAGTGCGGGGGGCAACTTTCTTT	CASSQVRGATFF
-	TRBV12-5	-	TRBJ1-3	TGTGCTAGTGGTTTGCCGACGGCCTCTGGAAACACCATATATTTT	CASGLPTASGNTIYF
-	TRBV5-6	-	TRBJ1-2	TGTGCCAGCAGCTTGGACGGGGAGGGGCCCTATGGCTACACCTTC	CASSLDGEGPYGYTF
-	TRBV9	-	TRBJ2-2	TGTGCCAGCAGCGTAGATCTGACACCCGGGGAGCTGTTTTTT	CASSVDLTPGELFF
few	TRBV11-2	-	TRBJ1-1	TGTGCCAGCAGCTTACAGTCTGAAGCTTTCTTT	CASSLQSEAFF
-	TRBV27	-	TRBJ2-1	TGTGCCACAAACCCGGGGCTTATGTACAATGAGCAGTTCTTC	CATNPGLMYNEQFF
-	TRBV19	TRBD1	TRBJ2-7	TGTGCCAGTAGCCCCGGGGACAGGCCCTACGAGCAGTACTTC	CASSPGDRPYEQYF
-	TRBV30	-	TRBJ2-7	TGTGCCTGGAAGGGAGAGCAGGGGTTAATGTTTCACGAGCAGTACTTC	CAWKGEQGLMFHEQYF
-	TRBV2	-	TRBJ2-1	TGTGCCAGCAGTGAGTCGGGAAGTGGCAATGAGCAGTTCTTC	CASSESGSGNEQFF
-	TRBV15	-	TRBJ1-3	TGTGCCACCAGCAGAGTATTTGTAGAGGGTTTTGCTGGAAACACCATATATTTT	CATSRVFVEGFAGNTIYF
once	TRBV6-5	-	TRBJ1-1	TGTGCCAGCAGTTATTTTCAGGGTGACACTGAAGCTTTCTTT	CASSYFQGDTEAFF
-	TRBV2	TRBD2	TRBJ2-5	TGTGCCAGCAGTGAGTGGCGTAGCGGGGGTGCCCAGTACTTC	CASSEWRSGGAQYF
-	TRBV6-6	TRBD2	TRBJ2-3	TGTGCCAGCAGTTACTTAGCGGGAAGCACAGATACGCAGTATTTT	CASSYLAGSTDTQYF
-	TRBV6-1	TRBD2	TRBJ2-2	TGTGCCAGCAGTGCTTTAGCGGGGGGAGACACCGGGGAGCTGTTTTTT	CASSALAGGDTGELFF
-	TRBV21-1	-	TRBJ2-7	TGTGCCAGCAGTTTGACCGAGAAGGGGACACCAAGCACCTACGAGCAGTACTTC	CASSLTEKGTPSTYEQYF
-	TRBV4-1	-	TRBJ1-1	TGCGCCAGCAAGTCGCCAGGGAACACTGAAGCTTTCTTT	CASKSPGNTEAFF
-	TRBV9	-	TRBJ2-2	TGTGCCAGCAGCTCCTCGTCGGCGGGACCTAACACCGGGGAGCTGTTTTTT	CASSSSSAGPNTGELFF
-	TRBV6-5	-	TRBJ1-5	TGTGCCAGCAGTTACTCGGGCAGGGATGACAATCAGCCCCAGCATTTT	CASSYSGRDDNQPQHF
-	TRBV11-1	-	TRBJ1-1	TGTGCCAGCAGCTTAGTTAGGGGCACTGAAGCTTTCTTT	CASSLVRGTEAFF